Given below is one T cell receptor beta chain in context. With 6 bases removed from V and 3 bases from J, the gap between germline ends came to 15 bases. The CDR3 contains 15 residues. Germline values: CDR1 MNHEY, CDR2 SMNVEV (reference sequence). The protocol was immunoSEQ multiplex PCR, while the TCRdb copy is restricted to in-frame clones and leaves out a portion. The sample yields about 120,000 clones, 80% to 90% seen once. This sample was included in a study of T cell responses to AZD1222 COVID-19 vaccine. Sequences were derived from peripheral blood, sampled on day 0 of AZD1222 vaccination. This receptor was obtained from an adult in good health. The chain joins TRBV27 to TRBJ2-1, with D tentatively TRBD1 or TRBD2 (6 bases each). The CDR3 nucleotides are TGTGCCAGCAGAGGCCCGGGGGCAAACTACAATGAGCAGTTCTTC. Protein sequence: CASRGPGANYNEQFF.